This T cell receptor beta chain was profiled in a study of human T cells and chemical hapten exposure. About the study: On approximately 2 cm by approximately 2 cm of upper inner arm skin, sensitization was performed with 2% DPC. General study results and limits: Significantly greater numbers of large CDR3 similarity clusters came from expanded TCRs than from controls.

The length of the CDR3 is 10 residues. Germline V gene lookup returns CDR1 SQVTM and CDR2 ANQGSEA. The V end lost 5 bases, the J end lost 4 bases, and 3 bases lay between the germline ends. As to time point: patch test 1, 2 weeks after DPC sensitization. The treatment denotes: therapeutic diphenylcyclopropenone sensitization with weekly scalp DPC. Blood collection took place prior to placing each patch test. This clonotype showed up just a few times. Its antigen is undetermined. TCRdb passed the RACE reads through MiXCR, listing each CDR3 protein once. This table holds 380,000 or so distinct CDR3 sequences, roughly 5% found once.

The material was whole blood, obtained in connection with sensitization to the hapten diphenylcyclopropenone (DPC). The receptor was derived from a woman aged 45-65 years with alopecia areata. Some clones in this sample may be carry-over from other donors' samples. The gene calls are TRBV29-1 and TRBJ1-3; D is undetermined. The CDR3, as DNA: TGCAGCGTTCGAGGAAACACCATATATTTT. Translated, it gives CSVRGNTIYF.